The clone carrying this T cell receptor beta chain showed up just a few times. Its antigen is undetermined. Trimming shortened V by 1 base and J by 7 bases, and 9 bases separated the two germline ends. The CDR3 contains 13 residues. Germline CDR1 is SGHRS and CDR2 is YFSETQ. The source of the sample is a study of T cells in Graves' hyperthyroidism and ophthalmopathy. Study-wide points: Through a model of 13 V-J features, ophthalmopathy was separated from stable hyperthyroidism.

Uncontrolled infection, other autoimmune disease, pregnancy and lactation each barred patients from inclusion. RNA transcripts provided the source from which TCR beta CDR3 regions were amplified. Researchers ran a first-round RT-PCR on the TCR CDR3 using the HTBI primer set. TCRdb reprocessed the multiplex PCR reads via MiXCR and lists one record per CDR3 protein. Here the sample spans around 290,000 distinct CDR3 sequences, approximately 15% being singletons. This TCR derives from a woman aged 40 to 49 with Graves' hyperthyroidism. This chain joins TRBV5-1 and TRBJ2-1; D is possibly TRBD1 (5 bases). Input material: blood. The CDR3 sequence: CASSLTRANEQFF. Written as DNA, the CDR3 is TGCGCCAGCAGCTTGACCAGGGCAAATGAGCAGTTCTTC.